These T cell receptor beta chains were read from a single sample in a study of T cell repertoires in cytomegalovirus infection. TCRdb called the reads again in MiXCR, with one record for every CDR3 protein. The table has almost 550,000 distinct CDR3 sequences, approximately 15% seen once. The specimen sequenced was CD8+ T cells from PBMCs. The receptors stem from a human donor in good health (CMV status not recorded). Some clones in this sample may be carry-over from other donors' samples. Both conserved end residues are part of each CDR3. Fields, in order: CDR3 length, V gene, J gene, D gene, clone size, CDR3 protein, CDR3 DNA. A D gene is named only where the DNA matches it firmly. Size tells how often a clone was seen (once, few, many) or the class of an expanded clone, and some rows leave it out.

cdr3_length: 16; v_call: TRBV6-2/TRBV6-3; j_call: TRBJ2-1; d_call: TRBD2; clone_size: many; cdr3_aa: CASSTFSGEPYNEQFF; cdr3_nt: TGTGCCAGCAGTACGTTTAGCGGGGAGCCCTACAATGAGCAGTTCTTC
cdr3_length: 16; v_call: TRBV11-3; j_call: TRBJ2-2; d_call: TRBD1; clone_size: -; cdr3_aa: CASSPRTGADTGELFF; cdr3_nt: TGTGCCAGCAGCCCGCGGACAGGGGCGGACACCGGGGAGCTGTTTTTT
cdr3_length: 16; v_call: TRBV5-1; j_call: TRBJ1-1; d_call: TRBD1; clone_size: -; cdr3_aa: CASSLYGTGEDTEAFF; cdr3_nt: TGCGCCAGCAGCTTGTACGGGACAGGGGAGGACACTGAAGCTTTCTTT
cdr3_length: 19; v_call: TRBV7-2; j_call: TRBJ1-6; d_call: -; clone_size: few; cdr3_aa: CASSLIAPLESSYNSPLHF; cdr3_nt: TGTGCCAGCAGCTTAATTGCCCCACTAGAAAGCTCCTATAATTCACCCCTCCACTTT
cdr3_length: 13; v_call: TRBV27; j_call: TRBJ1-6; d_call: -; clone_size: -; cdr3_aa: CASSFDRNSPLHF; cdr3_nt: TGTGCCAGCAGTTTCGACAGAAATTCACCCCTCCACTTT
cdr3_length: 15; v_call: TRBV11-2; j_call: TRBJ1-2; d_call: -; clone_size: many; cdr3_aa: CASSLDLGNYYGYTF; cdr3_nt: TGTGCCAGCAGCTTAGATCTGGGGAACTACTATGGCTACACCTTC
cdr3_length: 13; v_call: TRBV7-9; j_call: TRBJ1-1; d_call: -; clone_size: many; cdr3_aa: CASSPTLNTEAFF; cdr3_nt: TGTGCCAGCAGCCCTACTCTGAACACTGAAGCTTTCTTT
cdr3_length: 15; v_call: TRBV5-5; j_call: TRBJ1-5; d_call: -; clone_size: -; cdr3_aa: CASSPPGQSNQPQHF; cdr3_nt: TGTGCCAGCAGCCCTCCCGGACAGAGCAATCAGCCCCAGCATTTT
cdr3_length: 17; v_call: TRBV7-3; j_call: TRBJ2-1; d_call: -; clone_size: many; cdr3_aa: CASSTAGGPPLYNEQFF; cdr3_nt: TGTGCCAGCAGCACCGCCGGGGGACCCCCTCTCTACAATGAGCAGTTCTTC
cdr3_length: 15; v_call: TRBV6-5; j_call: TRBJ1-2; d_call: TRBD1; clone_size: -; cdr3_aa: CASSDRDRADYGYTF; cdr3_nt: TGTGCCAGCAGTGACCGGGACAGGGCGGACTATGGCTACACCTTC
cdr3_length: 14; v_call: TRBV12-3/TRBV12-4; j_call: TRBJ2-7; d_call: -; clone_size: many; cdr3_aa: CASSSPSGFYEQYF; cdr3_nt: TGTGCCAGCAGTTCTCCATCCGGTTTCTACGAGCAGTACTTC
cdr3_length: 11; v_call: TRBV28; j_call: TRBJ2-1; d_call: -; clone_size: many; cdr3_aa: CASSFTGEQFF; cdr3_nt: TGTGCCAGCAGTTTCACTGGTGAGCAGTTCTTC
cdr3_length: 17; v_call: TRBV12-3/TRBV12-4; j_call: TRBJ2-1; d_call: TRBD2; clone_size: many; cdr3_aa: CASSPIAGGSSYNEQFF; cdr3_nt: TGTGCCAGCAGTCCGATAGCGGGGGGGAGCTCCTACAATGAGCAGTTCTTC
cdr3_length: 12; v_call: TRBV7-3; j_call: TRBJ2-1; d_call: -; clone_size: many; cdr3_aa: CASSLSTGAASF; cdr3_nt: TGTGCCAGCAGCTTATCCACGGGGGCCGCTTCGTTC
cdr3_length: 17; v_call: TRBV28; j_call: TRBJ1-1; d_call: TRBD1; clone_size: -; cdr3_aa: CASSRPAGGREDTEAFF; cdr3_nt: TGTGCCAGCAGCCGCCCGGCAGGGGGAAGGGAGGACACTGAAGCTTTCTTT
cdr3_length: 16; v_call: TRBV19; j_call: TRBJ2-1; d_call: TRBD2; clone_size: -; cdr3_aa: CASSRLAGGPSNEQFF; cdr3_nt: TGTGCCAGTAGTCGACTAGCGGGAGGGCCCTCGAATGAGCAGTTCTTC
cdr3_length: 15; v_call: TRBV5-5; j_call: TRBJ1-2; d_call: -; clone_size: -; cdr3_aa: CTSSLNPFTGYGYTF; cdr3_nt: TGTACCAGCAGCTTGAATCCCTTTACCGGCTATGGCTACACCTTC
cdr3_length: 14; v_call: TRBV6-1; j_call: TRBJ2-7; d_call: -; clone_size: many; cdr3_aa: CASREGGEAYEQYF; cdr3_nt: TGTGCCAGCAGGGAGGGGGGTGAAGCCTACGAGCAGTACTTC
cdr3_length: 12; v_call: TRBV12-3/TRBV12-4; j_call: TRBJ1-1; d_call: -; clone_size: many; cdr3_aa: CASSLRGSEAFF; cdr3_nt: TGTGCCAGCAGTTTACGGGGTTCTGAAGCTTTCTTT
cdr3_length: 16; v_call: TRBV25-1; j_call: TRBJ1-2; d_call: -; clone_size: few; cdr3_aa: CASSETGTPDGYGYTF; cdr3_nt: TGTGCCAGCAGTGAAACCGGGACACCGGACGGCTATGGCTACACCTTC
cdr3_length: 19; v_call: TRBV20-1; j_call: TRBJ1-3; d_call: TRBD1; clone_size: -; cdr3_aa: CSARGLPGQGDLGGNTIYF; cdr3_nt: TGCAGTGCTAGAGGGCTCCCGGGACAGGGGGACTTAGGTGGAAACACCATATATTTT
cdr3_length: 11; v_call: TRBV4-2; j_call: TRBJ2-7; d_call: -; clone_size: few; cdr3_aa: CASSQAEEQYF; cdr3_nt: TGTGCCAGCAGCCAAGCGGAAGAGCAGTACTTC
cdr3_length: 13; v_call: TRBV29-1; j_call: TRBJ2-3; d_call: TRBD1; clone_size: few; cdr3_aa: CSVSPGQGNTQYF; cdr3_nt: TGCAGCGTTTCTCCGGGACAGGGGAATACGCAGTATTTT
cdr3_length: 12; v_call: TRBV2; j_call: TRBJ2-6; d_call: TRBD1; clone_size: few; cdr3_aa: CASRDRGIVLTF; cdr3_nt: TGTGCCAGCCGGGACAGGGGTATCGTCCTGACTTTC
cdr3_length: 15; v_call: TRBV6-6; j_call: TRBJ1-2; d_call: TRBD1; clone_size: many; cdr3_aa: CASSLRDRPNYGYTF; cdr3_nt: TGTGCCAGCAGTCTACGGGACAGGCCTAACTATGGCTACACCTTC
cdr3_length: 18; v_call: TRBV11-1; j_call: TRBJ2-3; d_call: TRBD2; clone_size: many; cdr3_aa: CASSSSPQREVSTDTQYF; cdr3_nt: TGTGCCAGCAGCTCTTCCCCCCAGCGGGAGGTTAGCACAGATACGCAGTATTTT
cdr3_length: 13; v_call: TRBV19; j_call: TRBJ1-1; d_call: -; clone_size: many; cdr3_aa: CASTYSWGTEAFF; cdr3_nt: TGTGCCAGTACCTACAGCTGGGGCACTGAAGCTTTCTTT
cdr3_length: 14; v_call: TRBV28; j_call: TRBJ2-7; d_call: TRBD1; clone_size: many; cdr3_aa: CASSQDRAPYEQYF; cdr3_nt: TGTGCCAGCAGCCAGGACAGGGCGCCCTACGAGCAGTACTTC
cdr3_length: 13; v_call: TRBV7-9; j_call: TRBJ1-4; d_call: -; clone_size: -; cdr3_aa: CASSLVRDNNLFF; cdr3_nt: TGTGCCAGCAGCTTAGTTCGGGATAACAATCTGTTTTTT
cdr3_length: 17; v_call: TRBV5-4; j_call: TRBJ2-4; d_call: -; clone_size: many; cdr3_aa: CASSLLEGLKTKNIQYF; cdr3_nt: TGTGCCAGCAGCTTGTTGGAAGGCCTAAAAACCAAAAACATTCAGTACTTC
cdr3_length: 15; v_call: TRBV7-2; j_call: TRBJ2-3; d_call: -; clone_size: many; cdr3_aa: CASSLEITNTDTQYF; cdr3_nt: TGTGCCAGCAGCTTAGAAATAACAAACACAGATACGCAGTATTTT
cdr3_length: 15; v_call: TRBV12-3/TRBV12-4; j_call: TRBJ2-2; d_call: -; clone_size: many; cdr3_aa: CASSFPRGNTGELFF; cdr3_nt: TGTGCCAGCAGTTTCCCGAGAGGGAATACCGGGGAGCTGTTTTTT
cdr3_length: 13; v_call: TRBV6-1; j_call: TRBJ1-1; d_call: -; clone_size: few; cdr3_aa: CATLDSLNTEAFF; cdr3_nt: TGTGCCACCCTAGACAGTTTGAACACTGAAGCTTTCTTT
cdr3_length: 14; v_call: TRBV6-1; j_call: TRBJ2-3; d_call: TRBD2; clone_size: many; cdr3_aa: CASRSSGSRDTQYF; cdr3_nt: TGTGCCAGCAGGTCTAGCGGGAGCCGTGATACGCAGTATTTT
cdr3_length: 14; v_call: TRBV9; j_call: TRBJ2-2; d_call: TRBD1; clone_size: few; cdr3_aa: CASRDTGGTGELFF; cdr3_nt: TGTGCCAGCAGGGATACAGGGGGCACCGGGGAGCTGTTTTTT